This T cell receptor (beta chain) was obtained from a study of blood T cell repertoires in COVID-19. The germline V and J ends were trimmed by 4 bases and 8 bases, with 29 bases remaining between them. The CDR3 consists of 19 residues. Germline V gene lookup returns CDR1 MGHRA and CDR2 YSYEKL. Per the original methods: Cell counts per sample came from amplifying reference gene primers. TCRdb's table, derived via immunoSEQ multiplex PCR, lists solely in-frame clones and lacks some. D and trimming come from the DNA, and the V and J calls and clone size come from that table. The top ten hold about 1.9% of the sample, which has hundreds of thousands of clones, 90% to 95% seen once. A single count supports this clone.

Material for sequencing was PBMCs or T cells enriched from blood (not recorded which). The sequence derives from a woman younger than 30 who had recovered from COVID-19. This sequence joins TRBV4-1 and TRBJ1-4; perhaps TRBD1 as D (6 bases). The CDR3 sequence: CASSPRPRRTAQRGEKLFF. CDR3 sequence (DNA): TGCGCCAGCAGCCCCCGACCTCGAAGGACAGCCCAGAGGGGCGAAAAACTGTTTTTT.